This TCR beta chain was identified in a study of PD-L1 blockade in urothelial cancer. On the study more broadly: Prior chemotherapy ranged from 0 to 3 regimens per patient.

The CDR3 spans 13 residues. Germline lookup yields CDR1 SGHAT and CDR2 FQNNGV. V was pared by 5 bases and J by 3 bases, with 10 bases between. The assay was immunoSEQ multiplex PCR, and TCRdb's table has in-frame clones only and misses some. Among approximately 100,000 clones listed, about 85% were seen once. The V call is TRBV11-2, the J call TRBJ2-5; D is ambiguous. Source: PBMCs, taken around atezolizumab (anti-PD-L1) treatment. The sequence came from a man aged 45 to 65 with urothelial cancer. In DNA, the CDR3 is TGTGCCAGCAGCCCCTCCCCCGAAGAGACCCAGTACTTC. Its translation: CASSPSPEETQYF.